The clone carrying this T cell receptor beta chain occurred once. Its antigen is not identified. Per the germline V gene, CDR1 is SEHNR and CDR2 is FQNEAQ (reference sequence). The CDR3 consists of 14 residues. Trimming took off 11 bases at V and 5 bases at J, with 19 bases between the two ends. The sample originates from a study of cytomegalovirus exposure and HLA in healthy donors. General study findings and limits: In a later analysis, V- and J-gene trimming of beta chains associated with a DCLRE1C missense variant, replicated independently. Reported findings show TCR beta sequences accurately forecast HLA-A and HLA-B alleles in most subjects.

Primers for the PCR totalled 60 Vbeta and 13 Jbeta. Sequenced by immunoSEQ multiplex PCR; TCRdb stores in-frame clones only, minus some. The sample lists 120,000 or so clones, around 79% occurring once. This sequence joins TRBV7-9 and TRBJ2-1; possibly TRBD2 for D (7 bases). Sequencing used PBMCs. The TCR was taken from a woman younger than 30 in good health and CMV-seronegative. CDR3 in DNA: TGTGCCTCGAGGGGGGAGGGCGGCAACAATGAGCAGTTCTTC. Protein sequence: CASRGEGGNNEQFF. Filled out from reference TRBV7-9 and TRBJ2-1, the complete variable domain reads DTGVSQNPRHKITKRGQNVTFRCDPISEHNRLYWYRQTLGQGPEFLTYFQNEAQLEKSRLLSDRFSAERPKGSFSTLEIQRTEQGDSAMYLCASRGEGGNNEQFFGPGTRLTVL.